Listed below are T cell receptor beta chains from one sample, sequenced in a study of blood T cell repertoires in COVID-19. Produced via immunoSEQ multiplex PCR; TCRdb's table is partial and in-frame only. The sample has about 270,000 clones; around 89% are singletons. Sample: PBMCs or T cells enriched from blood (not recorded which). The source of these receptors is a young woman with acute COVID-19. Each CDR3 is given with its conserved first and last residue. The order of the fields is D gene, V gene, J gene, clone size, CDR3 DNA, CDR3 protein. The D gene is left open where the match is weak. Where a row states a size, it is once, few, many or the class of an expanded clone; other rows omit it.

d_gene: TRBD1; v_gene: TRBV18; j_gene: TRBJ2-1; abundance: .; CDR3nt: TGTGCCAGCTCACCTAGGCAGGGGGAGAATGAGCAGTTCTTC; CDR3aa: CASSPRQGENEQFF
d_gene: .; v_gene: TRBV6-5; j_gene: TRBJ2-1; abundance: .; CDR3nt: TGTGCCAGCAGTTACGCCGGTTCGGTCTACAATGAGCAGTTCTTC; CDR3aa: CASSYAGSVYNEQFF
d_gene: TRBD2; v_gene: TRBV2; j_gene: TRBJ2-7; abundance: .; CDR3nt: TGTGCCAGCAGTGAACGCCCGCCTAGCGGGAGGAGTGGGGCCTACGAGCAGTACTTC; CDR3aa: CASSERPPSGRSGAYEQYF
d_gene: TRBD1; v_gene: TRBV6-5; j_gene: TRBJ1-3; abundance: .; CDR3nt: TGTGCCAGCAGCCCAGGGGGGACCTTCGGAAACACCATATATTTT; CDR3aa: CASSPGGTFGNTIYF
d_gene: .; v_gene: TRBV6-5; j_gene: TRBJ1-2; abundance: .; CDR3nt: TGTGCCAGCAGTTACTCTACCCAGAACTATGGCTACACCTTC; CDR3aa: CASSYSTQNYGYTF
d_gene: .; v_gene: TRBV15; j_gene: TRBJ2-1; abundance: .; CDR3nt: TGTGCCACCAGCAGAGTCGAACTAAACAATGAGCAGTTCTTC; CDR3aa: CATSRVELNNEQFF
d_gene: TRBD2; v_gene: TRBV13; j_gene: TRBJ2-7; abundance: .; CDR3nt: TGTGCCAGCAGCTTAGAGGGGACTAGCGGTTCCTACGAGCAGTACTTC; CDR3aa: CASSLEGTSGSYEQYF
d_gene: .; v_gene: TRBV5-5; j_gene: TRBJ1-5; abundance: .; CDR3nt: TGTGCCAGCAGCCGGACCGGGACTTTCAATCAGCCCCAGCATTTT; CDR3aa: CASSRTGTFNQPQHF
d_gene: .; v_gene: TRBV11-2; j_gene: TRBJ1-4; abundance: .; CDR3nt: TGTGCCAGCAGCCCACACCGTCTCGGGGTCCGCGAAAAACTGTTTTTT; CDR3aa: CASSPHRLGVREKLFF
d_gene: .; v_gene: TRBV4-3; j_gene: TRBJ2-1; abundance: .; CDR3nt: TGCGCCAGCAGCCAACTAGGATACAATGAGCAGTTCTTC; CDR3aa: CASSQLGYNEQFF
d_gene: .; v_gene: TRBV9; j_gene: TRBJ2-7; abundance: .; CDR3nt: TGTGCCAGCAGCCCCGGGGTTCCAGCCTACGAGCAGTACTTC; CDR3aa: CASSPGVPAYEQYF
d_gene: .; v_gene: TRBV10-2; j_gene: TRBJ1-5; abundance: .; CDR3nt: TGCGCCAGCAGTGAGTCCGGCCAGGAGGGCCAGCCCCAGCATTTT; CDR3aa: CASSESGQEGQPQHF
d_gene: TRBD2; v_gene: TRBV19; j_gene: TRBJ2-1; abundance: many; CDR3nt: TGTGCCAGTAGTTATGCGATATCGGGGACTAGCTCGAATGAGCAGTTCTTC; CDR3aa: CASSYAISGTSSNEQFF
d_gene: .; v_gene: TRBV6-2/TRBV6-3; j_gene: TRBJ1-1; abundance: .; CDR3nt: TGTGCCAGCAGTTACTCGGGCAGGAAGAACACTGAAGCTTTCTTT; CDR3aa: CASSYSGRKNTEAFF
d_gene: TRBD2; v_gene: TRBV28; j_gene: TRBJ2-5; abundance: .; CDR3nt: TGTGCCAGCAGCCCTGCGGTGGGGATAGCGGGGAGGAGCGAGACCCAGTACTTC; CDR3aa: CASSPAVGIAGRSETQYF
d_gene: TRBD1; v_gene: TRBV12-5; j_gene: TRBJ2-3; abundance: few; CDR3nt: TGTGCTAGTACACAGGGGGCCACAGATACGCAGTATTTT; CDR3aa: CASTQGATDTQYF
d_gene: .; v_gene: TRBV4-1; j_gene: TRBJ1-2; abundance: .; CDR3nt: TGCGCCAGCAGCCAAGATAAAGGACAGAGCCCCTATGGCTACACCTTC; CDR3aa: CASSQDKGQSPYGYTF
d_gene: TRBD1; v_gene: TRBV30; j_gene: TRBJ2-6; abundance: few; CDR3nt: TGTGCCTCACGACAGGGGGGAAGCTCTGGGGCCAACGTCCTGACTTTC; CDR3aa: CASRQGGSSGANVLTF
d_gene: TRBD1; v_gene: TRBV6-1; j_gene: TRBJ1-6; abundance: .; CDR3nt: TGTGCCAGCAGTGAAGTACAGGGGGCACATAATTCACCCCTCCACTTT; CDR3aa: CASSEVQGAHNSPLHF
d_gene: TRBD2; v_gene: TRBV6-5; j_gene: TRBJ2-7; abundance: .; CDR3nt: TGTGCCGCCGGGGGGAGGGTCTACGAGCAGTACTTC; CDR3aa: CAAGGRVYEQYF
d_gene: .; v_gene: TRBV5-6; j_gene: TRBJ1-6; abundance: .; CDR3nt: TGTGCCAGCAGCTCTGGAGGGAATTCACCCCTCCACTTT; CDR3aa: CASSSGGNSPLHF
d_gene: TRBD2; v_gene: TRBV5-1; j_gene: TRBJ2-1; abundance: .; CDR3nt: TGCGCCAGCAGCTTGGGTCCTAGCGGGAGTGATGAGCAGTTCTTC; CDR3aa: CASSLGPSGSDEQFF
d_gene: .; v_gene: TRBV14; j_gene: TRBJ2-1; abundance: .; CDR3nt: TGTGCCAGCAGCCAAAACTACCATAACTACAATGAGCAGTTCTTC; CDR3aa: CASSQNYHNYNEQFF
d_gene: TRBD2; v_gene: TRBV28; j_gene: TRBJ2-7; abundance: .; CDR3nt: TGTGCCAGCAGTTTACAGCTAGCGGGAGCTAGGGAGCAGTACTTC; CDR3aa: CASSLQLAGAREQYF
d_gene: TRBD2; v_gene: TRBV7-3; j_gene: TRBJ2-3; abundance: .; CDR3nt: TGTGCCAGCAGCTTAATGGCGGGACTAGCGGTCGGCACAGATACGCAGTATTTT; CDR3aa: CASSLMAGLAVGTDTQYF
d_gene: .; v_gene: TRBV2; j_gene: TRBJ2-7; abundance: few; CDR3nt: TGTGCCAGCAGTGTCCTAACTCGGTTTGACGAGCAGTACTTC; CDR3aa: CASSVLTRFDEQYF
d_gene: TRBD1; v_gene: TRBV6-4; j_gene: TRBJ1-5; abundance: .; CDR3nt: TGTGCCAGCAGTGACTCGCGTCCCGAGGACAGGCTCAATCAGCCCCAGCATTTT; CDR3aa: CASSDSRPEDRLNQPQHF
d_gene: .; v_gene: TRBV13; j_gene: TRBJ2-1; abundance: once; CDR3nt: TGTGCCAGCAGCTTTTCGGGGGGCAACTACAATGAGCAGTTCTTC; CDR3aa: CASSFSGGNYNEQFF
d_gene: TRBD1; v_gene: TRBV28; j_gene: TRBJ1-4; abundance: .; CDR3nt: TGTGCCAGCAGATTCTCAGGGGGGAATGAAAAACTGTTTTTT; CDR3aa: CASRFSGGNEKLFF
d_gene: .; v_gene: TRBV15; j_gene: TRBJ1-1; abundance: .; CDR3nt: TGTGCCACCAGCAGAAAAAATCCGGGGGGAGGTGAAGCTTTCTTT; CDR3aa: CATSRKNPGGGEAFF
d_gene: TRBD2; v_gene: TRBV12-3/TRBV12-4; j_gene: TRBJ2-1; abundance: .; CDR3nt: TGTGCCAGCAGTCCAAGCGGGAAGAGTGAGCAGTTCTTC; CDR3aa: CASSPSGKSEQFF
d_gene: .; v_gene: TRBV30; j_gene: TRBJ2-7; abundance: once; CDR3nt: TGTGCCTGGAGTGCTCGTGTCGGGGTCAGCTCCTACGAGCAGTACTTC; CDR3aa: CAWSARVGVSSYEQYF
d_gene: .; v_gene: TRBV24-1; j_gene: TRBJ2-2; abundance: .; CDR3nt: TGTGCCACCAGTGCCAGAGTGTCCGTGAGGGCCGGTACCGGGGAGCTGTTTTTT; CDR3aa: CATSARVSVRAGTGELFF
d_gene: TRBD2; v_gene: TRBV27; j_gene: TRBJ2-7; abundance: .; CDR3nt: TGTGCCAGCAGCAAAAATAGCGGGAGAGACTACGAGCAGTACTTC; CDR3aa: CASSKNSGRDYEQYF
d_gene: .; v_gene: TRBV5-1; j_gene: TRBJ2-2; abundance: .; CDR3nt: TGCGCCAGCAGCTTCCGTGGGCTACCCATGCGAGGGGGGGAGCTGTTTTTT; CDR3aa: CASSFRGLPMRGGELFF
d_gene: .; v_gene: TRBV3-1/TRBV3-2; j_gene: TRBJ2-7; abundance: .; CDR3nt: TGTGCCAGCAGCCAAGTATCACATGCTGCCTACGAGCAGTACTTC; CDR3aa: CASSQVSHAAYEQYF
d_gene: .; v_gene: TRBV28; j_gene: TRBJ1-2; abundance: .; CDR3nt: TGTGCCAGCAGTTCTAAAGGACAGCCTACCTATGGCTACACCTTC; CDR3aa: CASSSKGQPTYGYTF
d_gene: .; v_gene: TRBV19; j_gene: TRBJ1-5; abundance: .; CDR3nt: TGTGCCAGTATGCCCCAGGGAGGGAATCAGCCCCAGCATTTT; CDR3aa: CASMPQGGNQPQHF
d_gene: .; v_gene: TRBV28; j_gene: TRBJ2-1; abundance: once; CDR3nt: TGTGCCAGCAGTTTATACCGGAATGAGCAGTTCTTC; CDR3aa: CASSLYRNEQFF
d_gene: TRBD1; v_gene: TRBV5-1; j_gene: TRBJ2-7; abundance: .; CDR3nt: TGCGCCAGCAGCTTGGGACAGGGGAACGAGCAGTACTTC; CDR3aa: CASSLGQGNEQYF
d_gene: .; v_gene: TRBV27; j_gene: TRBJ1-1; abundance: .; CDR3nt: TGTGCCAGCAGTCTAGGAACGACCATGAACACTGAAGCTTTCTTT; CDR3aa: CASSLGTTMNTEAFF
d_gene: TRBD2; v_gene: TRBV7-3; j_gene: TRBJ2-1; abundance: .; CDR3nt: TGTGCCAGCAGCCGCAAGAAACTAGCGGGAGGGCCGACAATCTACAATGAGCAGTTCTTC; CDR3aa: CASSRKKLAGGPTIYNEQFF
d_gene: TRBD1; v_gene: TRBV5-1; j_gene: TRBJ1-4; abundance: .; CDR3nt: TGCGCCAGCAGCTATAACAGGGGTAATGAAAAACTGTTTTTT; CDR3aa: CASSYNRGNEKLFF
d_gene: TRBD1; v_gene: TRBV3-1/TRBV3-2; j_gene: TRBJ2-7; abundance: few; CDR3nt: TGTGCCAGCAGCCGAAGCCCCGACAGGGTGGGGGAGCAGTACTTC; CDR3aa: CASSRSPDRVGEQYF
d_gene: TRBD1; v_gene: TRBV2; j_gene: TRBJ2-1; abundance: .; CDR3nt: TGTGCCAGCAGTGGACAGGGGGCTGTTTATGAGCAGTTCTTC; CDR3aa: CASSGQGAVYEQFF
d_gene: TRBD1; v_gene: TRBV10-2; j_gene: TRBJ2-7; abundance: few; CDR3nt: TGCGCCAGCTCTGCGGGACAGGCCTACGAGCAGTACTTC; CDR3aa: CASSAGQAYEQYF
d_gene: TRBD1; v_gene: TRBV6-4; j_gene: TRBJ2-1; abundance: .; CDR3nt: TGTGCCAGCAGTGAACAGGGGACCAATGAGCAGTTCTTC; CDR3aa: CASSEQGTNEQFF
d_gene: .; v_gene: TRBV19; j_gene: TRBJ2-2; abundance: .; CDR3nt: TGTGCCAGTAGCACTTCCCAGGTTTACACCGGGGAGCTGTTTTTT; CDR3aa: CASSTSQVYTGELFF
d_gene: TRBD2; v_gene: TRBV3-1/TRBV3-2; j_gene: TRBJ2-2; abundance: .; CDR3nt: TGTGCCAGCAGCCAGGGACTAGCGGTTTACACCGGGGAGCTGTTTTTT; CDR3aa: CASSQGLAVYTGELFF
d_gene: TRBD2; v_gene: TRBV10-3; j_gene: TRBJ2-3; abundance: many; CDR3nt: TGTGCCATCAGGACTAGCGGAAGCACAGATACGCAGTATTTT; CDR3aa: CAIRTSGSTDTQYF
d_gene: TRBD1; v_gene: TRBV29-1; j_gene: TRBJ2-7; abundance: .; CDR3nt: TGCAGCGTTACCGGGACAGGGTTCTACGAGCAGTACTTC; CDR3aa: CSVTGTGFYEQYF
d_gene: TRBD2; v_gene: TRBV29-1; j_gene: TRBJ2-7; abundance: .; CDR3nt: TGCAGCGCCCGGACTAGCGGGACCTACGAGCAGTACTTC; CDR3aa: CSARTSGTYEQYF
d_gene: TRBD1; v_gene: TRBV7-2; j_gene: TRBJ2-2; abundance: .; CDR3nt: TGTGCCAGCAGCAAACATAGACAGGGGCCCTCGAACACCGGGGAGCTGTTTTTT; CDR3aa: CASSKHRQGPSNTGELFF
d_gene: TRBD1; v_gene: TRBV28; j_gene: TRBJ1-5; abundance: .; CDR3nt: TGTGCCAGCACCGGACAGGGGGCCAACAATCAGCCCCAGCATTTT; CDR3aa: CASTGQGANNQPQHF
d_gene: .; v_gene: TRBV18; j_gene: TRBJ2-3; abundance: .; CDR3nt: TGTGCCAGCTCACCACGTTCTTACAGTCCCACAGATACGCAGTATTTT; CDR3aa: CASSPRSYSPTDTQYF